This T cell receptor (beta chain) emerged from a study of blood T cells in healthy people across ages. In regard to this clonotype: The antigen is unknown.

A second PCR of roughly 7 to 11 cycles used a sample-barcoded 5' primer and a J-beta primer mix. Carrying 12 random nucleotides, a template-switch adaptor labeled each individual cDNA molecule. TCRdb fed the 5' RACE reads into MiXCR, producing one record per CDR3 protein. The sample has around 520,000 distinct CDR3 sequences; roughly a quarter are singletons. Study conclusions and caveats: It was not possible, with unsorted PBMCs, to conclusively compare naive and antigen-experienced cells.

The CDR3 spans 12 residues. Germline lookup yields CDR1 SNHLY and CDR2 FYNNEI. Each individual donor underwent a draw of approximately 9.8 milliliters of peripheral blood. These data were also filed under a second study, of T cells of mothers and their children.

Sequencing input: blood. This sequence originates from a boy aged 2 to 10 in good health. The chain has TRBV2 and TRBJ2-5; 7 bases line up with TRBD2. Gene TRBJ2-7 matches the end of the DNA better, so the J call may be wrong. CDR3 protein: CASSSTSLEQYF. The CDR3 DNA sequence: TGTGCCAGCAGCTCGACTAGCCTCGAGCAGTACTTC.